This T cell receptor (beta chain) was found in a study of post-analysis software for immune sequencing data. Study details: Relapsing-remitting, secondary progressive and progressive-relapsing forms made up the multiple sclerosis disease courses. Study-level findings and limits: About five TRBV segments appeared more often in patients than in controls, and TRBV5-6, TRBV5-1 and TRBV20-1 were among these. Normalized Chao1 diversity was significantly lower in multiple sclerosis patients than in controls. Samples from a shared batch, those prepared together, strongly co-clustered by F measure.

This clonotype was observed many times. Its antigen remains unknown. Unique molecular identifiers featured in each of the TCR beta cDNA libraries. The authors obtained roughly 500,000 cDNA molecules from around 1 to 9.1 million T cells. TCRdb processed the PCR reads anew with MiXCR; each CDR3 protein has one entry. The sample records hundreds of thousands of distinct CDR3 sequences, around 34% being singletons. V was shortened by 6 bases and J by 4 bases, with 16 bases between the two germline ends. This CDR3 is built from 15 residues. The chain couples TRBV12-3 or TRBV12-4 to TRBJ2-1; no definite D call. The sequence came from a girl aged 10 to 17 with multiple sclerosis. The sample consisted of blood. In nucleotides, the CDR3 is TGTGCCAGCAGCCCTAACGGAAGACTTTACAATGAGCAGTTCTTC. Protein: CASSPNGRLYNEQFF.